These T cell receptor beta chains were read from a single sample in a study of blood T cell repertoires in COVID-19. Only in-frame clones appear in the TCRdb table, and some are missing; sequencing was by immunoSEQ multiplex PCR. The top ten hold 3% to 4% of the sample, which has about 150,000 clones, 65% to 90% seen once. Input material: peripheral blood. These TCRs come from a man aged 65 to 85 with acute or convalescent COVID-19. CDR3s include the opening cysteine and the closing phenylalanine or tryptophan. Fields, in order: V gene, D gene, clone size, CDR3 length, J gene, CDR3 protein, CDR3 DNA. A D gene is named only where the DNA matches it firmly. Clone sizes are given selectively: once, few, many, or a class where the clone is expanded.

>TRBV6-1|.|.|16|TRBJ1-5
CASSALDTGGGQPQHF
TGTGCCAGCAGTGCCCTCGACACGGGGGGCGGTCAGCCCCAGCATTTT
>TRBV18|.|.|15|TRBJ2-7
CASSPLGGHIDEQYF
TGTGCCAGCTCACCACTCGGGGGGCATATCGACGAGCAGTACTTC
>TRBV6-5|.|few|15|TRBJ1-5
CASSSGDASNQPQHF
TGTGCCAGTTCTTCAGGGGACGCCAGTAATCAGCCCCAGCATTTT
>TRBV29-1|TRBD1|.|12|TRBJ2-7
CSGGQGAYEQYF
TGCAGCGGGGGACAGGGGGCCTACGAGCAGTACTTC
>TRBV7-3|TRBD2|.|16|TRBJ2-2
CASSQIAGATTGELFF
TGTGCCAGCAGCCAGATAGCGGGAGCTACCACCGGGGAGCTGTTTTTT
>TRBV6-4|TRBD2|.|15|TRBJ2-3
CASSDSDSGADTQYF
TGTGCCAGCAGTGACTCGGATAGCGGGGCAGATACGCAGTATTTT
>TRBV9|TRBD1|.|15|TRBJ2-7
CASSPRQGISYEQYF
TGTGCCAGCAGCCCCCGACAGGGGATCTCCTACGAGCAGTACTTC
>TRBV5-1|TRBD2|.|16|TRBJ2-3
CASSPPLAGRADTQYF
TGCGCCAGCAGCCCCCCGCTAGCGGGACGGGCAGATACGCAGTATTTT
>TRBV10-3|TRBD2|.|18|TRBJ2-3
CAISEERGSGSSPDTQYF
TGTGCCATCAGTGAGGAAAGGGGTAGCGGGAGTAGTCCAGATACGCAGTATTTT
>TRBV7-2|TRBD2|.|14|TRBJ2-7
CASSWGLAGGEQYF
TGTGCCAGCAGCTGGGGACTAGCGGGAGGCGAGCAGTACTTC
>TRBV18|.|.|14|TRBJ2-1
CASSPPGKYNEQFF
TGTGCCAGCTCACCACCCGGGAAATACAATGAGCAGTTCTTC
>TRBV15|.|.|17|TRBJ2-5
CATSRMGSGVFRETQYF
TGTGCCACCAGCAGAATGGGGTCGGGGGTTTTTCGGGAGACCCAGTACTTC
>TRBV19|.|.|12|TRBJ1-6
CASSPFNSPLHF
TGTGCCAGTAGCCCGTTTAATTCACCCCTCCACTTT
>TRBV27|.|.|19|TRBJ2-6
CASSPTRQGLRAGANVLTF
TGTGCCAGCAGTCCAACCAGACAAGGGCTGAGGGCTGGGGCCAACGTCCTGACTTTC
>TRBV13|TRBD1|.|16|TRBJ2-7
CASSSAGTGPSYEQYF
TGTGCCAGCAGCTCGGCAGGGACAGGGCCTTCCTACGAGCAGTACTTC
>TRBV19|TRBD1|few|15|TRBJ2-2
CASSRTGVDTGELFF
TGTGCCAGTAGTAGGACAGGGGTCGACACCGGGGAGCTGTTTTTT
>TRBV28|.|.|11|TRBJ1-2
CASSLGAGYTF
TGTGCCAGCAGTTTAGGGGCCGGCTACACCTTC
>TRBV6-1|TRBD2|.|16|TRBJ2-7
CASSATQLAGGYEQYF
TGTGCCAGCAGTGCTACCCAACTAGCGGGAGGCTACGAGCAGTACTTC
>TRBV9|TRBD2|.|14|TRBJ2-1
CASSVDGRSNEQFF
TGTGCCAGCAGCGTAGACGGGAGGTCCAATGAGCAGTTCTTC
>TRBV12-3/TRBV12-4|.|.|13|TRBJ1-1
CASSSHLNTEAFF
TGTGCCAGCAGTTCCCACTTGAACACTGAAGCTTTCTTT
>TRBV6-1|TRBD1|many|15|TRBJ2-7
CASSEGGTGPYEQYF
TGTGCCAGCAGTGAAGGAGGGACAGGGCCCTACGAGCAGTACTTC
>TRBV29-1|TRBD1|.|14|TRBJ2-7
CSAKSGTGRGEQYF
TGCAGCGCGAAATCCGGGACAGGCAGAGGAGAGCAGTACTTC
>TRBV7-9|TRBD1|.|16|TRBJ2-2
CASSPTGARGTGELFF
TGTGCCAGCAGCCCGACAGGGGCGAGGGGCACCGGGGAGCTGTTTTTT
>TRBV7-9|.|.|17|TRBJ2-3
CASSLASRQGHADTQYF
TGTGCCAGCAGCTTAGCTTCCCGCCAGGGGCATGCAGATACGCAGTATTTT
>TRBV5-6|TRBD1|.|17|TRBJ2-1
CASSLPPDRGLLNEQFF
TGTGCCAGCAGCTTACCCCCGGACAGGGGCCTTTTGAATGAGCAGTTCTTC
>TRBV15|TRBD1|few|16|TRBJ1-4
CATTWGPGQSNEKLFF
TGTGCCACCACGTGGGGCCCGGGACAGAGTAATGAAAAACTGTTTTTT